The source of this T cell receptor beta chain is a study of response to subunit inactivated influenza vaccine. There are 14 residues in the CDR3. J was trimmed by 7 bases and V by 5 bases; bases with no gene match: 10. Study-level results: There was a suggestion from the authors that each seasonal influenza vaccination recruits few new T cells.

TCRdb re-derived calls from the RT-PCR reads in MiXCR, one entry per CDR3 protein. The repertoire holds about 540,000 distinct CDR3 sequences, with 12% to 15% as singletons. The table lists this clonotype with a few counts. Antigen specificity is unknown. The rearrangement uses TRBV12-3 or TRBV12-4 and TRBJ2-7; 8 bases are shared with TRBD1. The sequence came from a man aged 45-65 years who received an inactivated influenza vaccine. Source: PBMCs from blood, taken about 13 days after vaccination. CDR3 in amino acids: CASSPEAGGGEQYF. The CDR3 region has the DNA TGTGCCAGCAGTCCCGAGGCAGGGGGCGGTGAGCAGTACTTC.